Shown below are 21 T cell receptor beta chains from a single sample sequenced in a study of blood T cell repertoires in COVID-19. Profiling relied on immunoSEQ multiplex PCR, and the TCRdb table lists in-frame clones only, not all of them. This table holds a few hundred thousand clones, 87% found once. Source material: PBMCs or T cells enriched from blood (not recorded which). The receptors shown here come from a woman aged 45-60 years who had recovered from COVID-19.

This chain links TRBV4-1 with TRBJ1-6, with TRBD1 matching 7 bases. Germline CDR1 MGHRA, CDR2 YSYEKL. The CDR3 is made up of 15 amino acids. J was trimmed by 6 bases and V by 1 base; bases with no gene match: 3. The CDR3 spells CASSQVRGFNSPLHF. The CDR3 coding sequence is TGCGCCAGCAGCCAAGTCAGGGGGTTTAATTCACCCCTCCACTTT.

This clone was seen once. The chain links TRBV27 to TRBJ1-1, with 9 bases identical to TRBD1. The germline V gene encodes CDR1 MNHEY and CDR2 SMNVEV (reference sequence). The CDR3 has 13 amino acids. The V gene end was trimmed by 9 bases and the J gene end by 6 bases; junction bases not matched to a gene: 8. Here the CDR3 DNA reads TGTGCCAGTTCGGGACAGGGCTTTTCTGAAGCTTTCTTT. It translates to CASSGQGFSEAFF.

The chain has TRBV7-9 and TRBJ2-1, with D perhaps TRBD1 (6 bases). This CDR3 comprises 15 residues. Germline CDR1 SEHNR, CDR2 FQNEAQ (reference sequence). The V gene lost 5 bases and the J gene lost 2 bases, with 13 bases spanning the gap. The CDR3 DNA is TGTGCCAGCAGCAAAGTAGGGGGTACCTACAATGAGCAGTTCTTC. Its protein is CASSKVGGTYNEQFF.

The sample holds a few counts of this clone. The rearrangement joins TRBV14 to TRBJ1-2, with 7 bases matching TRBD1. Germline CDR1 and CDR2: SGHDN and FVKESK. CDR3 size: 14 residues. The J segment lost 3 bases and the V segment lost 4 bases, leaving 5 bases of the junction unmatched. The CDR3 reads CASSRGGADYGYTF. The CDR3 DNA follows: TGTGCCAGCAGCCGAGGGGGCGCGGACTATGGCTACACCTTC.

The rearrangement links TRBV23-1 to TRBJ1-5; 12 bases are a match to TRBD1. TRBV23-1 is an ORF, with its function uncertain. V was pared by 7 bases and J by 5 bases, with 21 bases of the junction left unmatched. The CDR3 loop spans 20 amino acids. CDR3 residues: CASILADRDRGPWGHQPQHF. CDR3 in DNA: TGCGCCAGCATACTTGCTGACCGGGACAGGGGGCCGTGGGGGCATCAGCCCCAGCATTTT.

The rearrangement links TRBV5-5 to TRBJ2-2, with TRBD2 matching 14 bases. The CDR3 length is 16 residues. Looked up from germline, CDR1 is SGHKS and CDR2 is YYEKEE (reference sequence). V lost 4 bases, J lost 4 bases, and 3 bases stayed unmatched. CDR3 residues: CASSRTSGGSTGELFF. The DNA for the CDR3 is TGTGCCAGCAGCAGGACTAGCGGGGGGAGCACCGGGGAGCTGTTTTTT.

This sequence joins TRBV5-8 and TRBJ1-2, with D possibly matching TRBD1 (5 bases). Trimming removed 3 bases from V and 8 bases from J, with 14 bases in between. CDR1 SGHTS and CDR2 YDEGEE come from the germline V gene. The CDR3 consists of 13 residues. The CDR3 DNA is TGTGCCAGCAGCTCACAGGTCGGATCCGGCTACACCTTC. Translated, it gives CASSSQVGSGYTF.

The rearrangement uses TRBV19 and TRBJ1-6, with D perhaps matching TRBD1 (5 bases). CDR1 is LNHDA, CDR2 SQIVND, per germline (reference sequence). Trimming removed 6 bases at V and 3 bases at J, with 12 bases between. The CDR3 is 15 residues long. The CDR3 bases are TGTGCCAGTAGAACCACAGGTCTCTATAATTCACCCCTCCACTTT. Translating it yields CASRTTGLYNSPLHF.

V usage is TRBV7-2 and J usage is TRBJ1-5; the match to TRBD1 covers 7 bases. Unmatched junction bases numbered 3, after V lost 4 bases and J lost 3 bases. CDR3 length: 14 amino acids. Germline V CDR1 and CDR2: SGHTA, FQGNSA. CDR3 amino acids: CASSYGTVNQPQHF. The CDR3 DNA is TGTGCCAGCAGCTATGGGACAGTCAATCAGCCCCAGCATTTT.

The chain uses TRBV6-5 and TRBJ2-7; weak D call: TRBD1 (5 bases). Germline-derived CDR1 and CDR2 are MNHEY and SVGAGI. Trimming removed 8 bases from V and 6 bases from J, with 20 bases in between. This CDR3 has 14 amino acids. CDR3 sequence reads: CASLGAQATSEQYF. Written as DNA, the CDR3 is TGTGCCAGCCTTGGGGCCCAGGCAACCTCCGAGCAGTACTTC.

The chain couples TRBV27 to TRBJ2-6; a weak D match, TRBD2 (6 bases). This CDR3 is 19 amino acids long. Between the trimmed V and J ends, which lost 6 bases and 0 bases, there was a span of 21 bases. The germline CDR1 and CDR2 sequences are MNHEY and SMNVEV (reference sequence). CDR3 sequence: CASRGLGGYPSSGANVLTF. CDR3 bases: TGTGCCAGCAGGGGTCTGGGGGGATATCCTTCCTCTGGGGCCAACGTCCTGACTTTC. Using reference TRBV27 and TRBJ2-6 for the parts outside the CDR3, the full variable domain is EAQVTQNPRYLITVTGKKLTVTCSQNMNHEYMSWYRQDPGLGLRQIYYSMNVEVTDKGDVPEGYKVSRKEKRNFPLILESPSPNQTSLYFCASRGLGGYPSSGANVLTFGAGSRLTVL.

V and J are TRBV10-3 and TRBJ1-6, with D unresolved. This CDR3 contains 13 residues. Germline lookup yields CDR1 ENHRY and CDR2 SYGVKD. With 3 bases removed from V and 7 bases from J, the gap between germline ends came to 7 bases. CDR3 region: CAISEEQNSPLHF. CDR3 in DNA: TGTGCCATCAGTGAAGAGCAAAATTCACCCCTCCACTTT.

The rearrangement joins TRBV19 to TRBJ1-5, with D maybe TRBD1 (6 bases). There are 14 residues in the CDR3. Trimming took 6 bases from V and 5 from J, leaving 14 bases between them. The germline gives CDR1 LNHDA, CDR2 SQIVND (reference sequence). The CDR3 sequence is CASRPTGNDQPQHF. As DNA, the CDR3 is TGTGCCAGTAGACCCACAGGGAACGATCAGCCCCAGCATTTT.

This rearrangement joins TRBV18 to TRBJ1-2; 7 nucleotides agree with TRBD1. The CDR3 is made up of 13 amino acids. V lost 7 bases, J lost 8 bases, and 10 bases stayed unmatched. Germline V gene data show CDR1 as KGHSH and CDR2 as LQKENI. Here the CDR3 reads CASYKEGARGYTF. In DNA, the CDR3 is TGTGCCAGCTACAAAGAGGGGGCGCGAGGCTACACCTTC.

The sample holds a few counts of this clone. V gene TRBV7-2 combines with J gene TRBJ1-1, with no clear D. Germline V gives CDR1 SGHTA, CDR2 FQGNSA. V gave up 2 bases and J gave up 0 bases, with 7 bases separating them. The CDR3 loop spans 14 amino acids. The CDR3 is CASSLRQVNTEAFF. For the CDR3, the DNA is TGTGCCAGCAGCTTAAGGCAGGTGAACACTGAAGCTTTCTTT. Based on the CDR3 plus reference TRBV7-2 and TRBJ1-1, the full variable domain is GAGVSQSPSNKVTEKGKDVELRCDPISGHTALYWYRQSLGQGLEFLIYFQGNSAPDKSGLPSDRFSAERTGGSVSTLTIQRTQQEDSAVYLCASSLRQVNTEAFFGQGTRLTVV.

The V and J genes are TRBV27 and TRBJ1-6, with D unclear. The V and J ends lost 5 bases and 0 bases respectively, with 5 bases between them. CDR1 MNHEY and CDR2 SMNVEV come from the germline V gene (reference sequence). CDR3 length: 14 amino acids. In DNA, the CDR3 is TGTGCCAGCAGTAAGAGCTCCTATAATTCACCCCTCCACTTT. Translating it yields CASSKSSYNSPLHF.

V gene TRBV30 combines with J gene TRBJ2-1, with 9 bases identical to TRBD2. Trimming cost V 3 bases and J 2 bases; bases outside gene matches: 2. The CDR3 length is 14 residues. Germline values: CDR1 GTSNPN, CDR2 SVGIG (reference sequence). CDR3 sequence: CAWRLAGAYNEQFF. The CDR3 DNA is TGTGCCTGGAGATTAGCGGGGGCCTACAATGAGCAGTTCTTC.

In regard to this clone: The junction does not match germline at one end; this may be a read error. This chain connects TRBV6-1 to TRBJ1-2; D remains ambiguous. This CDR3 comprises 16 residues. The germline V gene has CDR1 MNHNS and CDR2 SASEGT. Here the CDR3 DNA reads TGTGCCAGCAGTAAAGCCCTGGACTCTGTTATCTATGGCTACACCTTC. This sequence encodes CASSKALDSVIYGYTF.

The rearrangement joins TRBV7-9 to TRBJ2-2, with 7 bases aligning to TRBD1. Looked up from germline, CDR1 is SEHNR and CDR2 is FQNEAQ (reference sequence). With 6 bases clipped from V and 6 bases from J, the junction kept 13 bases outside the gene matches. This CDR3 has 16 amino acids. In DNA, the CDR3 is TGTGCCAGCAGACGAGGGGACAGTGGGATGGCCGGGGAGCTGTTTTTT. Encoded protein: CASRRGDSGMAGELFF. Together with reference TRBV7-9 and TRBJ2-2, the CDR3 gives the full variable domain: DTGVSQNPRHKITKRGQNVTFRCDPISEHNRLYWYRQTLGQGPEFLTYFQNEAQLEKSRLLSDRFSAERPKGSFSTLEIQRTEQGDSAMYLCASRRGDSGMAGELFFGEGSRLTVL.

The rearrangement joins TRBV27 to TRBJ2-7, with 14 bases identical to TRBD2. CDR3 length equals 14 residues. Germline V gene data show CDR1 as MNHEY and CDR2 as SMNVEV (reference sequence). Trimming removed 6 bases from V and 4 bases from J; junction bases left unmatched: 2. CDR3 protein: CASRRTSGGYEQYF. The CDR3 DNA reads as TGTGCCAGCAGGAGGACTAGCGGGGGGTACGAGCAGTACTTC.

The gene calls are TRBV28 and TRBJ1-3; D remains ambiguous. Germline loops: CDR1 MDHEN, CDR2 SYDVKM. The ends were cut back, 7 bases at V and 0 bases at J, with 7 bases in the middle. CDR3 length equals 13 residues. CDR3 sequence reads: CASTVSSGNTIYF. CDR3 bases: TGTGCCAGCACGGTGAGCTCTGGAAACACCATATATTTT.